Each of the 9 T cell receptor beta chains below was sequenced from the same sample in a study of T-cell memory formation after mild COVID-19. TCRdb re-called the 5' RACE reads through MiXCR, storing one row per CDR3 protein. The sample contains over 500,000 distinct CDR3 sequences, 15% to 20% of which appear only once. The specimen sequenced was PBMCs or a T cell subset sorted from them (not recorded which). The receptors come from an adult woman who had mild COVID-19 (a few samples of this study predate the infection). Cell type and time point are not known.

The chain couples TRBV6-6 to TRBJ1-2, with D maybe TRBD1 (5 bases). This CDR3 comprises 15 residues. V lost 5 bases and J 5 bases, leaving 18 bases between the germline ends. Germline V gene lookup returns CDR1 MNHNY and CDR2 SVGAGI (reference sequence). CDR3 nucleotides: TGTGCCAGCAGTCCCCTAGACAGTCTCTTTTATGGCTACACCTTC. As protein: CASSPLDSLFYGYTF.

This chain uses TRBV6-6 with TRBJ2-1; D is unresolved. The CDR3 length is 11 residues. Germline CDR1 MNHNY, CDR2 SVGAGI (reference sequence). Deletions cut 5 bases from V and 10 bases from J, with 9 bases between. CDR3 DNA: TGTGCCAGCAGTCCGACCGAGGAGCAGTTCTTC. As protein: CASSPTEEQFF.

Written as DNA, the CDR3 is TGTGCCAGCAGTACGGGGTCTGACACCATATATTTT. The encoded protein is CASSTGSDTIYF. The chain recombines TRBV12-3 or TRBV12-4 with TRBJ1-3; D remains ambiguous. Trimming pared 5 bases from V and 8 bases from J, leaving 10 bases between. This CDR3 has 12 residues.

This sequence joins TRBV4-2 and TRBJ1-2; tentatively, D is TRBD1 (5 bases). Trimming took 3 bases from V and 4 from J, leaving 6 bases between them. The CDR3 is 12 residues long. Germline CDR1 and CDR2: LGHNA and YNFKEQ. This CDR3 is CASSQGLYGYTF. CDR3 bases: TGTGCCAGCAGCCAGGGACTCTATGGCTACACCTTC.

This clonotype was detected a few times. V usage is TRBV4-1 and J usage is TRBJ1-1; 10 bases match TRBD1. The J segment lost 2 bases and the V segment lost 0 bases, leaving 6 bases of the junction unmatched. The CDR3 loop spans 17 amino acids. Germline V gene lookup returns CDR1 MGHRA and CDR2 YSYEKL. The CDR3 DNA reads as TGCGCCAGCAGCCAAGACCGAGGGGACAGGGGCAACACTGAAGCTTTCTTT. Its protein is CASSQDRGDRGNTEAFF.

At least ten counts were recorded for this clonotype. V usage is TRBV23-1 and J usage is TRBJ2-2, with 8 positions matching TRBD1. TRBV23-1 is an ORF; its function is uncertain. The V and J ends lost 10 bases and 1 base, in that order; junction bases with no gene match: 5. CDR3 length equals 14 residues. The CDR3 nucleotides are TGCGCCATAGTCAGGGGGCAGAACACCGGGGAGCTGTTTTTT. Encoded protein: CAIVRGQNTGELFF.

The chain links TRBV6-6 to TRBJ1-2; unclear D gene. This CDR3 has 17 amino acids. The germline V and J ends were trimmed by 2 bases and 7 bases, with 23 bases remaining between them. Germline values: CDR1 MNHNY, CDR2 SVGAGI (reference sequence). The CDR3 here is CASSYPQFQVPNIGYTF. The CDR3 DNA follows: TGTGCCAGCAGTTACCCGCAGTTTCAGGTTCCCAATATTGGCTACACCTTC.

The rearrangement uses TRBV5-1 and TRBJ2-7, with 9 bases aligning to TRBD1. V shed 3 bases, J shed 6 bases, and the junction held 13 bases outside the gene matches. CDR1 and CDR2 (germline): SGHRS, YFSETQ. This CDR3 comprises 16 residues. CDR3 bases: TGCGCCAGCAGCTCGGAGCCGGGACAGGGATTAGTCGAGCAGTACTTC. This encodes CASSSEPGQGLVEQYF.

This clonotype came up many times. Written as DNA, the CDR3 is TGCAGTGCTAGTAGGGGGGGGTCCTACAATGAGCAGTTCTTC. Translation gives CSASRGGSYNEQFF. The gene calls are TRBV20-1 and TRBJ2-1, with D possibly TRBD2 on 7 matching bases. The CDR3 runs to 14 residues. The V and J ends lost 3 bases and 1 base respectively, with 10 bases between them. From germline, CDR1 is DFQATT and CDR2 SNEGSKA (reference sequence).